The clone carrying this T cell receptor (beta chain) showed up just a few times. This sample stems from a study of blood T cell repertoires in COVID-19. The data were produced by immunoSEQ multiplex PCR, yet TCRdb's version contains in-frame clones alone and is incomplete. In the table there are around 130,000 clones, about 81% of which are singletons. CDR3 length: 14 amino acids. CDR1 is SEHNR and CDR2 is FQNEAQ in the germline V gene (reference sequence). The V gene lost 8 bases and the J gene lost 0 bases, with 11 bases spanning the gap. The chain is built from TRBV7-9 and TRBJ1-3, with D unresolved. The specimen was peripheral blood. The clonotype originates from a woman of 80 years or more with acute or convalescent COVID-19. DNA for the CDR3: TGTGCCAGCGTGCGGAGCAACTCTGGAAACACCATATATTTT. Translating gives CASVRSNSGNTIYF.